The entry below describes one TCR beta chain. Its recognized antigen is unknown. Base qualities are not recorded, but no much larger clone differs from it by a single base. This specimen's time point label, per the study, means: baseline before first vaccination. Vaccinee samples came from UK trials COV001 and COV002, including a single-blind randomized controlled phase 2/3 trial of AZD1222 (ChAdOx1 nCoV-19) in healthy adults. For TCRbeta chain sequencing, PBMC samples from trial participants were taken at day 0 and at day 28 after the second dose. The CDR3 regions of human TCRbeta chains were analyzed by immunosequencing. For the original study's pipeline: TCRs in the repertoires were matched against a reference library of SARS-CoV-2-specific TCRs that had been generated with the MIRA antigen-specificity platform. Breadth was defined as the fraction of unique TCRs that were SARS-CoV-2-associated. Depth was defined as the fraction of total T cells that were SARS-CoV-2-associated. Using the MIRA data, every spike-specific TCR was mapped to the spike region that the TCR reacted to and assigned to either a CD4 or a CD8 class. Log10-transformed breadth and depth values were compared by one-way ANOVA with Sidak's multiple comparisons tests. TCRdb mirrors the immuneACCESS table, restricted to in-frame sequences. Some clones are absent from its copies; in checked studies, under half trace to an unresolved V gene, and the reason for the others is unknown. D and trimming were read from the DNA, whereas the V and J calls and clone size are those reported in that table. The sample has 150,000 or so clones on record, about 87% of them singletons. The ten largest clones capture approximately 3.1% of the sample.

These data belong to a study of T cell responses to AZD1222 COVID-19 vaccine (dated by TCRdb to the early 2020s). Some background on the complete study: AZD1222 recipients whose second dose came at about 4 weeks and those whose second dose came at about 12 weeks were combined into one group, since spike-specific TCR depth and breadth did not differ between the two schedules. TCR sequencing covered roughly 230 trial participants: 207 given two doses of AZD1222 and approximately 26 given two doses of MenACWY control vaccine. Trial participants were enrolled by age into subgroups of 18-55, 56-69 and 70-plus years, and roughly 160, 29 and 62 TCR-sequenced participants, respectively, were included in these subgroups. What the work shows at the level of the full study, not this receptor alone: Reportedly, almost half of the unique spike-specific TCRs recognized epitopes lying outside the regions that are mutated in the B.1.351 and B.1.1.7 variants. After two AZD1222 doses, both the breadth and the depth of spike-specific TCRs were significantly higher than at day 0 and than in MenACWY recipients. In the small 56-69-year group, the increase in depth fell short of significance, most likely because of low power. No day 14 peak-response samples were available, so repertoires were characterized only after the peak T cell response. The vaccine-associated CD4 TCRs covered the entire spike protein, and the dominant responses fell in regions 160-218 and 743-854. Conclusions about previously exposed vaccinees are limited because only six or seven AZD1222 recipients were SARS-CoV-2 seropositive at baseline. Participants were mostly white British, with more females than males. The authors suggested clonal diversity may have been underestimated.

Via the germline V gene, CDR1 is MNHEY and CDR2 SVGEGT. The CDR3 numbers 16 residues from cysteine through phenylalanine. CDR3 DNA is the only sequence kept; it has 48 bases, read in frame from the first base. Trimming takes 5 bases off V and 2 bases off J; junction bases not matched to a gene: 10. The sequences come from peripheral blood, collected on day 0 of AZD1222 vaccination. Recombination linked TRBV6-2 or TRBV6-3 to TRBJ2-7; the junction holds 9 bases that match TRBD1. The TCR originated in an adult in good health. The CDR3 in this case is CASSRLGQGVAYEQYF. Here is the DNA: TGTGCCAGCAGTCGTCTGGGACAGGGTGTGGCCTACGAGCAGTACTTC.